The next 20 T cell receptor beta chains were all read from a single sample in a study of blood T cell dynamics during melanoma immunotherapy. Libraries were prepared by immunoSEQ multiplex PCR; TCRdb keeps only in-frame clonotypes and omits some of them. The sample carries around 1,000 clones, about 94% recorded once. This sample's time point: week 3, after first cycle of checkpoint inhibitor. The sample consisted of effector memory CD8+ T cells from blood, taken from a patient treated with checkpoint blockade. These receptors were taken from a human donor with melanoma.

V usage is TRBV13 and J usage is TRBJ2-7, with D unclear. Germline V gives CDR1 PRHDT, CDR2 FYEKMQ (reference sequence). The CDR3 spans 13 residues. V lost 0 bases to trimming and J lost 3 bases, with 6 bases between them. CDR3 nucleotides: TGTGCCAGCAGCTTAGGCTTGGGCTACGAGCAGTACTTC. This gives the protein CASSLGLGYEQYF.

The genes are TRBV30 and TRBJ1-1; unclear D gene. V was cut by 2 bases and J by 5 bases, with 12 bases left in between. From germline, CDR1 is GTSNPN and CDR2 SVGIG (reference sequence). The length of the CDR3 is 13 residues. CDR3: CAWSSGVSTEAFF. The CDR3 coding sequence is TGTGCCTGGAGTTCCGGGGTTAGTACTGAAGCTTTCTTT.

The chain joins TRBV2 to TRBJ1-2, with 9 bases that match TRBD1. CDR1 and CDR2 (germline): SNHLY, FYNNEI. This CDR3 contains 16 residues. The V gene end was trimmed by 2 bases and the J gene end by 5 bases; junction bases not matched to a gene: 9. CDR3 DNA: TGTGCCAGCAGTGAAATGCCGACAGGGGGTGGTTATGGCTACACCTTC. Encoded protein: CASSEMPTGGGYGYTF.

The rearrangement joins TRBV6-5 to TRBJ1-1, with D possibly matching TRBD1 (5 bases). This CDR3 has 15 amino acids. Germline CDR1 is MNHEY and CDR2 is SVGAGI. Trimming took 8 bases from V and 1 from J, leaving 17 bases between them. As DNA, the CDR3 is TGTGCCAGCTCCCCGGATCAGGGAGCGAACACTGAAGCTTTCTTT. This encodes CASSPDQGANTEAFF.

The chain links TRBV6-6 to TRBJ2-3, with TRBD1 as a possible D gene (5 bases). Trimming pared 2 bases from V and 5 bases from J, leaving 11 bases between. Germline V gene sequence: CDR1 MNHNY, CDR2 SVGAGI (reference sequence). The CDR3 is made up of 14 amino acids. DNA of the CDR3: TGTGCCAGCAGTTACACCAGGGTTGAAGATACGCAGTATTTT. Amino acid sequence: CASSYTRVEDTQYF.

The J gene is TRBJ2-2, the V gene TRBV10-3, with unresolved D. CDR3 length equals 13 residues. Germline V gene lookup returns CDR1 ENHRY and CDR2 SYGVKD. The ends were cut back, 4 bases at V and 7 bases at J, with 10 bases in the middle. Here the CDR3 reads CAISATWGGELFF. As DNA, the CDR3 is TGTGCCATCAGTGCTACCTGGGGCGGGGAGCTGTTTTTT.

The chain joins TRBV7-3 to TRBJ2-1; 8 bases map to TRBD1. The CDR3 contains 14 residues. J was trimmed by 5 bases and V by 4 bases; bases with no gene match: 4. Germline lookup yields CDR1 SGHTA and CDR2 FQGTGA. The CDR3 loop is CASSSGTGHNEQFF. CDR3 in DNA: TGTGCCAGCAGCTCAGGGACAGGCCACAATGAGCAGTTCTTC.

The J gene is TRBJ2-1, the V gene TRBV14; 9 positions agree with TRBD1. CDR3 length: 16 residues. Germline V CDR1 and CDR2: SGHDN, FVKESK. V shed 0 bases, J shed 5 bases, and the junction held 5 bases outside the gene matches. The CDR3 reads CASSQEDRGLDNEQFF. In nucleotides, the CDR3 is TGTGCCAGCAGCCAAGAGGACAGGGGTCTTGACAATGAGCAGTTCTTC.

The chain uses TRBV16 and TRBJ1-1; maybe TRBD1 (6 bases). The germline V gene has CDR1 KGHSY and CDR2 FQNENV. Trimming shortened V by 0 bases and J by 0 bases, and 11 bases separated the two germline ends. The CDR3 runs 16 residues. In DNA, the CDR3 is TGTGCCAGCAGCCAATCAAGTCAGGGGATGAACACTGAAGCTTTCTTT. This encodes CASSQSSQGMNTEAFF. Complete variable domain (other parts from reference TRBV16 and TRBJ1-1): GEEVAQTPKHLVRGEGQKAKLYCAPIKGHSYVFWYQQVLKNEFKFLISFQNENVFDETGMPKERFSAKCLPNSPCSLEIQATKLEDSAVYFCASSQSSQGMNTEAFFGQGTRLTVV.

In DNA, the CDR3 is TGTGCCTCCAGTGGACCACGGGAGGGTTACAATGAGCAGTTCTTC. Its translation: CASSGPREGYNEQFF. The gene calls are TRBV28 and TRBJ2-1; 8 bases are a match to TRBD2. This CDR3 contains 15 residues. Germline V gene data show CDR1 as MDHEN and CDR2 as SYDVKM. Losses at the gene ends were 11 bases for V and 4 bases for J; bases not matched to a gene: 13.

This chain links TRBV7-9 with TRBJ2-7; 8 bases are a match to TRBD2. In germline, CDR1 is SEHNR, CDR2 FQNEAQ (reference sequence). The CDR3 is 14 amino acids. The J segment lost 5 bases and the V segment lost 3 bases, leaving 6 bases of the junction unmatched. CDR3 DNA: TGTGCCAGCAGCTTGAGCGGGAGCATCCACGAGCAGTACTTC. The encoded protein is CASSLSGSIHEQYF.

The V and J genes are TRBV6-5 and TRBJ2-1; TRBD2 aligns across 8 bases. Germline trimming cut 8 bases from V and 8 bases from J; bases unmatched to any gene: 8. The CDR3 has 13 residues. CDR1 MNHEY and CDR2 SVGAGI come from the germline V gene. The CDR3 DNA sequence: TGTGCCAGCCGGGGGGGCTACTCGGATGAGCAGTTCTTC. It translates to CASRGGYSDEQFF.

J is TRBJ2-7 and V is TRBV12-5, with 10 bases lining up with TRBD2. With 0 bases clipped from V and 3 bases from J, the junction kept 5 bases outside the gene matches. CDR3 length: 16 residues. Germline V gives CDR1 LGHNT, CDR2 FRNRAP. In nucleotides, the CDR3 is TGTGCTAGTGGTTTGGTAACGGCTAGCGGGAGCTACGAGCAGTACTTC. As protein: CASGLVTASGSYEQYF.

The V gene is TRBV7-8, the J gene TRBJ2-6; 10 bases fit TRBD2. Trimming cost V 1 base and J 0 bases; bases outside gene matches: 9. In germline, CDR1 is SGHVS, CDR2 FQNEAQ. This CDR3 contains 20 residues. The DNA for the CDR3 is TGTGCCAGCAGCTTAGGGTTCCGTTCTAGCGGGAGCTCTGGGGCCAACGTCCTGACTTTC. Translating it yields CASSLGFRSSGSSGANVLTF.

This sequence joins TRBV19 and TRBJ1-5; 7 bases agree with TRBD1. Germline CDR1 is LNHDA and CDR2 is SQIVND (reference sequence). The CDR3 contains 16 residues. After removal of 5 bases from V and 6 bases from J, the junction contained 13 bases not matched to a gene. CDR3 sequence: CASSRQGGAVGQPQHF. In DNA, the CDR3 is TGTGCCAGTAGTCGGCAGGGGGGCGCGGTGGGTCAGCCCCAGCATTTT.

The V gene is TRBV2, the J gene TRBJ2-7; TRBD2 is a possible D gene (6 bases). V was trimmed by 7 bases and J by 3 bases, leaving 16 bases between them. This CDR3 contains 14 residues. Per germline, CDR1 SNHLY and CDR2 FYNNEI. The CDR3 reads CASKGGGIHYEQYF. CDR3 sequence (DNA): TGTGCCAGCAAGGGTGGAGGGATTCACTACGAGCAGTACTTC.

In its sample, this clone was seen once. J is TRBJ2-7 and V is TRBV2; 8 bases line up with TRBD1. The CDR3 loop spans 16 amino acids. Trimming removed 2 bases from V and 1 base from J; junction bases left unmatched: 7. CDR1 is SNHLY, CDR2 FYNNEI, per germline. For the CDR3, the DNA is TGTGCCAGCAGTGAATTTACAGGGGGTAGGTCCTACGAGCAGTACTTC. Residues: CASSEFTGGRSYEQYF.

This sequence joins TRBV19 and TRBJ1-2, with a tentative D call TRBD1 (5 bases). Germline V CDR1 and CDR2: LNHDA, SQIVND (reference sequence). The V end lost 3 bases, the J end lost 5 bases, and 13 bases lay between the germline ends. CDR3 length equals 14 residues. CDR3 protein: CASSITDGGYGYTF. The CDR3 DNA follows: TGTGCCAGTAGTATCACAGACGGGGGATATGGCTACACCTTC.

This chain connects TRBV11-1 to TRBJ2-7; D call uncertain. This CDR3 region has 13 residues. CDR1 and CDR2 (germline): SGHAT, FQDESV (reference sequence). V lost 1 base to trimming and J lost 5 bases, with 9 bases between them. CDR3 in amino acids: CASSLGLGDEQYF. The DNA for the CDR3 is TGTGCCAGCAGCTTAGGTTTGGGCGACGAGCAGTACTTC.

V gene TRBV7-9 combines with J gene TRBJ1-4; D gene unclear. There are 13 residues in the CDR3. Germline V CDR1 and CDR2: SEHNR, FQNEAQ (reference sequence). V was cut by 1 base and J by 6 bases, with 6 bases left in between. The CDR3 coding sequence is TGTGCCAGCAGCTTAGGAGGTGATGAAAAACTGTTTTTT. Protein product: CASSLGGDEKLFF.